This passage covers 21 T cell receptor beta chains from one sample sequenced in a study of blood T cells in healthy people across ages. Primers used in a second PCR of about 6 to 11 cycles were a sample-barcoded 5' primer and a J-beta primer mix. A single record per CDR3 protein comes from TCRdb applying MiXCR to the 5' RACE reads. The profile shows fewer than 750,000 distinct CDR3 sequences, over 40% of them singletons. The sample comprised blood. These receptors were obtained from a woman older than 75 in good health.

The chain has TRBV6-6 and TRBJ2-2; D call uncertain. Trimming cost V 0 bases and J 6 bases, with 5 bases left between them. Germline V gene lookup returns CDR1 MNHNY and CDR2 SVGAGI (reference sequence). The CDR3 totals 13 residues. The chain's CDR3 is CASSYSNPGELFF. The DNA of the CDR3 is TGTGCCAGCAGTTACTCCAACCCCGGGGAGCTGTTTTTT.

A word on this clonotype: It may be a read error: a sequence one base away is much more abundant. The V gene is TRBV7-9, the J gene TRBJ2-1; 10 bases fit TRBD2. CDR1 and CDR2 from the germline V gene are SEHNR and FQNEAQ (reference sequence). V was clipped by 4 bases and J by 7 bases; unmatched bases: 7. CDR3 size: 15 residues. The CDR3 sequence: CASSSLLAGGNEQFF. CDR3 bases: TGTGCCAGCAGCTCCCTGTTAGCGGGAGGTAATGAGCAGTTCTTC.

As to this clonotype: A much larger clone lies one base from this, so it may be a read error. The rearrangement uses TRBV25-1 and TRBJ2-7; D call uncertain. Trimming cost V 2 bases and J 2 bases, with 4 bases left between them. Germline assignment: CDR1 MGHDK and CDR2 SYGVNS. The CDR3 sequence is 12 residues long. The CDR3 sequence is CASSERAYEQYF. The CDR3 DNA reads TGTGCCAGCAGTGAAAGGGCCTACGAGCAGTACTTC.

Of note for this clonotype: A single base separates this from a much larger clone, so it may be a read error. The chain links TRBV12-3 or TRBV12-4 to TRBJ1-2, with D uncertain. The germline V and J ends were trimmed by 5 bases and 4 bases, with 11 bases remaining between them. This CDR3 comprises 13 residues. For the CDR3, the DNA is TGTGCCAGCAGTGCGGACTCCTTCTATGGCTACACCTTC. It specifies CASSADSFYGYTF.

The gene calls are TRBV11-2 and TRBJ2-1; 9 bases are shared with TRBD1. The CDR3 has 18 amino acids. V shed 0 bases and J 7 bases; nucleotides not matched to a gene: 13. Per the germline V gene, CDR1 is SGHAT and CDR2 is FQNNGV. CDR3 bases: TGTGCCAGCAGCTTAGATCAGCGACAGGGGGGTCTGATGAATGAGCAGTTCTTC. This encodes CASSLDQRQGGLMNEQFF.

V usage is TRBV5-4 and J usage is TRBJ2-1; D may match TRBD1 or TRBD2 (6 bases each). CDR3 length equals 14 residues. CDR1 is SGHNT and CDR2 is YYREEE in the germline V gene (reference sequence). V was cut by 3 bases and J by 4 bases, with 11 bases left in between. The CDR3 region is CASSWVGGYNEQFF. CDR3 bases: TGTGCCAGCAGCTGGGTAGGGGGGTACAATGAGCAGTTCTTC.

With respect to this clonotype: Being one base from a much bigger clone, this may be a read error. The genes are TRBV7-3 and TRBJ1-1, with D possibly TRBD1 on 5 matching bases. There are 13 residues in the CDR3. Germline-derived CDR1 and CDR2 are SGHTA and FQGTGA. The DNA for the CDR3 is TGTGCCAGCAGCACCCGGGACGGAACTGAAGTTTTCTTT. Encoded protein: CASSTRDGTEVFF.

V is TRBV7-8 and J is TRBJ2-7; unclear D gene. The germline CDR1 and CDR2 sequences are SGHVS and FQNEAQ. Trimming left V 0 bases short and J 0 bases short, with 12 bases between. CDR3 length: 16 residues. CDR3 coding DNA: TGTGCCAGCAGCTTAGCGCAAGGGCGGAGCTCCTACGAGCAGTACTTC. It codes for CASSLAQGRSSYEQYF.

The DNA for the CDR3 is TGCAGTGCTAGAGGGACTAGCGGGAGATTCTACGAGCAGTACTTC. This codes for CSARGTSGRFYEQYF. This chain uses TRBV20-1 with TRBJ2-7, with 13 bases identical to TRBD2. CDR3 size: 15 residues. V lost 1 base and J lost 3; bases outside the gene matches: 3. From germline, CDR1 is DFQATT and CDR2 SNEGSKA (reference sequence).

Worth noting for this clonotype: A read error is possible here, since a much larger clone lies one base away. V gene TRBV27 combines with J gene TRBJ2-1, with TRBD2 matching over 7 bases. Germline V CDR1 and CDR2: MNHEY, SMNVEV (reference sequence). This CDR3 has 14 amino acids. The J segment lost 7 bases and the V segment lost 4 bases, leaving 7 bases of the junction unmatched. Written as DNA, the CDR3 is TGTGCCAGCAGTTCCGTGCGGGAGTCAAATGAGCAGTTCTTC. It translates to CASSSVRESNEQFF.

This clonotype was seen many times. This chain joins TRBV4-1 and TRBJ2-3; a possible D gene is TRBD2 (7 bases). CDR3 length: 15 residues. CDR1 MGHRA and CDR2 YSYEKL come from the germline V gene. The V gene lost 0 bases and the J gene lost 5 bases, with 12 bases spanning the gap. This CDR3 is CASSQEGGGEDTQYF. CDR3 nucleotides: TGCGCCAGCAGCCAAGAGGGAGGGGGAGAAGATACGCAGTATTTT.

V and J are TRBV20-1 and TRBJ2-3; maybe TRBD2 (5 bases). Deletions cut 1 base from V and 2 bases from J, with 7 bases between. The CDR3 contains 13 residues. Germline V gene lookup returns CDR1 DFQATT and CDR2 SNEGSKA (reference sequence). CDR3 coding DNA: TGCAGTGCTAGAGTCGGGGTCACAGATACGCAGTATTTT. It encodes CSARVGVTDTQYF.

On this clonotype itself: Given a much more abundant clone one base away, this may be a read error. This chain links TRBV12-3 or TRBV12-4 with TRBJ2-7; D gene uncertain. The V end lost 5 bases, the J end lost 7 bases, and 15 bases lay between the germline ends. CDR3 size: 13 residues. CDR3 sequence (DNA): TGTGCCAGCAGTCTGGGGTACTTTGGGGAGCAGTACTTC. This encodes CASSLGYFGEQYF.

This clonotype was counted between two and nine times. This chain uses TRBV29-1 with TRBJ2-1; D might be TRBD2 (5 bases). Germline CDR1 reads SQVTM; CDR2 reads ANQGSEA. The CDR3 has 17 amino acids. Between the trimmed V and J ends, which lost 3 bases and 4 bases, there was a span of 22 bases. CDR3: CSVENPSFHPIYNEQFF. CDR3 coding DNA: TGCAGCGTTGAGAACCCTAGCTTCCACCCTATATACAATGAGCAGTTCTTC.

The table lists this clonotype with a count of one. The rearrangement uses TRBV4-2 and TRBJ2-1; 7 bases fit TRBD2. CDR1 and CDR2 (germline): LGHNA, YNFKEQ. V was pared by 0 bases and J by 5 bases, with 10 bases of the junction left unmatched. The CDR3 runs to 17 residues. CDR3 region: CASSQDRPAGTDNEQFF. For the CDR3, the DNA is TGTGCCAGCAGCCAAGATCGTCCAGCGGGAACGGACAATGAGCAGTTCTTC.

Regarding this clonotype: Being one base from a much bigger clone, this may be a read error. The gene calls are TRBV6-5 and TRBJ2-2; the D is unclear. The germline gives CDR1 MNHEY, CDR2 SVGAGI. This CDR3 region has 14 residues. CDR3 bases: TGTGCCGGCAGTTGGGGTCTAAACACCGGGGAGCTGTTTTTT. Amino acid sequence: CAGSWGLNTGELFF.

Many counts were recorded for this clonotype. The J gene is TRBJ2-1, the V gene TRBV5-6; the match to TRBD2 covers 9 bases. Germline V gives CDR1 SGHDT, CDR2 YYEEEE. With 2 bases clipped from V and 7 bases from J, the junction kept 13 bases outside the gene matches. The CDR3 spans 17 residues. The CDR3, as DNA: TGTGCCAGCAGCTTCTTCGCCGGGACTAGCCTTAGGAATGAGCAGTTCTTC. Translating it yields CASSFFAGTSLRNEQFF.

This clonotype has more than one count but fewer than ten. The chain has TRBV28 and TRBJ2-5; D possibly corresponds to TRBD2 (6 bases). V was trimmed by 5 bases and J by 5 bases, leaving 15 bases between them. CDR3 length equals 14 residues. Germline lookup yields CDR1 MDHEN and CDR2 SYDVKM. This CDR3 reads CASSAGGHGETQYF. CDR3 bases: TGTGCCAGCAGTGCCGGGGGTCACGGGGAGACCCAGTACTTC.

This clonotype has a count of ten or more. The gene calls are TRBV29-1 and TRBJ2-1; D gene ambiguous. This CDR3 is built from 11 residues. In germline, CDR1 is SQVTM, CDR2 ANQGSEA. V was pared by 7 bases and J by 6 bases, with 10 bases between. The CDR3 region has the DNA TGCAGCGCCGGCCGGGTCAATGAGCAGTTCTTC. Translated, it gives CSAGRVNEQFF.

This clonotype was detected only a few times. V usage is TRBV2 and J usage is TRBJ2-7; D not certain. Germline CDR1 is SNHLY and CDR2 is FYNNEI. The CDR3 runs 14 residues. With 4 bases removed from V and 7 bases from J, the gap between germline ends came to 17 bases. CDR3 protein: CASSVALPPWEQYF. CDR3 DNA: TGTGCCAGCAGTGTGGCACTCCCGCCTTGGGAGCAGTACTTC.

This clonotype appeared many times. The chain has TRBV12-3 or TRBV12-4 and TRBJ1-1, with no clear D. CDR3 length equals 14 residues. V lost 2 bases and J 6 bases, leaving 13 bases between the germline ends. The CDR3 region is CASSLTVLNPEAFF. CDR3 nucleotide sequence: TGTGCCAGCAGTTTAACCGTATTAAACCCTGAAGCTTTCTTT.